What follows are 28 T cell receptor beta chains derived from one specimen sequenced in a study of blood T cell repertoires in COVID-19. Sequencing used immunoSEQ multiplex PCR; TCRdb keeps in-frame clones, though not all of them. The profile shows under 200,000 clones, over 80% of them singletons. Sequenced: peripheral blood. All receptors come from a woman aged 80 or older with active or convalescent COVID-19.

This clone was seen only a few times. This chain links TRBV4-1 with TRBJ1-4; TRBD1 matches at 7 bases. The length of the CDR3 is 13 residues. After removal of 0 bases from V and 13 bases from J, the junction contained 5 bases not matched to a gene. CDR1 is MGHRA and CDR2 is YSYEKL in the germline V gene. The CDR3 loop is CASSQDDRELLFF. CDR3 DNA: TGCGCCAGCAGCCAAGATGACAGGGAATTACTGTTTTTT.

The chain has TRBV7-8 and TRBJ1-1; D uncertain. The germline V gene encodes CDR1 SGHVS and CDR2 FQNEAQ. The CDR3 covers 13 residues. Trimming shortened V by 6 bases and J by 2 bases, and 10 bases separated the two germline ends. The CDR3 coding sequence is TGTGCCAGCAGATCGCAGATCAACACTGAAGCTTTCTTT. It yields the protein CASRSQINTEAFF.

The chain links TRBV4-3 to TRBJ2-5; D might be TRBD1 (5 bases). The germline V and J ends were trimmed by 0 bases and 1 base, with 15 bases remaining between them. The germline CDR1 and CDR2 sequences are LGHNA and YSLEER. The length of the CDR3 is 17 residues. DNA of the CDR3: TGCGCCAGCAGCCAAGATCTAGGGGCTATGAGCCAAGAGACCCAGTACTTC. Encoded protein: CASSQDLGAMSQETQYF.

As regards this clone: This same CDR3 is encoded by further DNA sequences in the sample. This rearrangement joins TRBV12-3 or TRBV12-4 to TRBJ1-4, with TRBD1 identical over 9 bases. The CDR3 is made up of 13 amino acids. V trimming: 3 bases; J trimming: 7 bases; junction bases outside the gene matches: 0. The CDR3 nucleotides are TGTGCCAGCAGTTTGACAGGGGGTGAAAAACTGTTTTTT. Translation gives CASSLTGGEKLFF.

This clone showed up just a few times. The chain couples TRBV6-5 to TRBJ1-4, with D maybe TRBD1 (6 bases). The CDR3 consists of 15 residues. Trimming cost V 0 bases and J 8 bases, with 13 bases left between them. Germline lookup yields CDR1 MNHEY and CDR2 SVGAGI. CDR3 amino acids: CASSYSPGVGEKLFF. The CDR3 bases are TGTGCCAGCAGTTACTCGCCAGGGGTAGGGGAAAAACTGTTTTTT.

V gene TRBV27 combines with J gene TRBJ2-7; 9 nucleotides match TRBD1. The V gene end was trimmed by 4 bases and the J gene end by 3 bases; junction bases not matched to a gene: 7. CDR1 and CDR2 from the germline V gene are MNHEY and SMNVEV (reference sequence). The CDR3 totals 15 residues. CDR3 bases: TGTGCCAGCAGTTCTTCCGGGACAGGGATCTACGAGCAGTACTTC. It is translated as CASSSSGTGIYEQYF.

V is TRBV10-3 and J is TRBJ1-1; maybe TRBD1 (6 bases). The V and J ends lost 6 bases and 0 bases respectively, with 8 bases between them. Germline values: CDR1 ENHRY, CDR2 SYGVKD. This CDR3 has 13 residues. The CDR3, as DNA: TGTGCCATCAGGGGGGCCCTGAACACTGAAGCTTTCTTT. This codes for CAIRGALNTEAFF.

The chain has TRBV18 and TRBJ1-5; 7 bases match TRBD1. V was clipped by 2 bases and J by 6 bases; unmatched bases: 4. Germline assignment: CDR1 KGHSH and CDR2 LQKENI. There are 14 residues in the CDR3. Here the CDR3 DNA reads TGTGCCAGCTCACCAGACAGGGCCCCTCAGCCCCAGCATTTT. It yields the protein CASSPDRAPQPQHF.

The J gene is TRBJ1-5, the V gene TRBV3-1 (or the pseudogene TRBV3-2); D gene ambiguous. V was clipped by 2 bases and J by 0 bases, with 8 bases between them. This CDR3 is built from 15 residues. Per germline, CDR1 LGHDT and CDR2 YNNKEL (reference sequence). The CDR3 bases are TGTGCCAGCAGCCAATCGGTTTATAGCAATCAGCCCCAGCATTTT. As protein: CASSQSVYSNQPQHF.

The chain links TRBV10-3 to TRBJ1-1; D remains ambiguous. V gave up 0 bases and J gave up 4 bases, with 9 bases separating them. The CDR3 extends over 14 amino acids. Germline-derived CDR1 and CDR2 are ENHRY and SYGVKD. The CDR3 DNA is TGTGCCATCAGTGAGTCGTTGGGGAGCACTGAAGCTTTCTTT. Translating it yields CAISESLGSTEAFF.

CDR3 region: CASSLEQVSYEQYF. In DNA, the CDR3 is TGTGCCAGCAGCTTAGAACAGGTCTCCTACGAGCAGTACTTC. The gene calls are TRBV7-9 and TRBJ2-7; a possible D gene is TRBD1 (5 bases). CDR1 and CDR2 from the germline V gene are SEHNR and FQNEAQ (reference sequence). The V and J ends lost 1 base and 0 bases respectively, with 7 bases between them. The CDR3 is made up of 14 amino acids.

In nucleotides, the CDR3 is TGTGCCAGCAGTTACTCCAGGACAGCGAACACCGGGGAGCTGTTTTTT. Its translation: CASSYSRTANTGELFF. This chain joins TRBV6-5 and TRBJ2-2; possibly TRBD1 for D (6 bases). The CDR3 contains 16 residues. Per germline, CDR1 MNHEY and CDR2 SVGAGI. V was pared by 0 bases and J by 0 bases, with 8 bases between.

The chain joins TRBV5-1 to TRBJ1-2; 10 positions match TRBD1. Germline V gene lookup returns CDR1 SGHRS and CDR2 YFSETQ. With 4 bases clipped from V and 8 bases from J, the junction kept 5 bases outside the gene matches. This CDR3 has 13 amino acids. In nucleotides, the CDR3 is TGCGCCAGCAGCCACGGGACAGGGGAGGGCTACACCTTC. It yields the protein CASSHGTGEGYTF.

The rearrangement joins TRBV12-3 or TRBV12-4 to TRBJ1-6, with TRBD1 matching 9 bases. Trimming took 10 bases from V and 9 from J; bases not matched to a gene: 7. The CDR3 is 13 amino acids. The chain's CDR3 is CATGGTGSSPLHF. DNA of the CDR3: TGTGCCACGGGGGGGACAGGGAGTTCACCCCTCCACTTT.

The chain uses TRBV29-1 and TRBJ1-2; weak D call: TRBD1 (5 bases). The CDR3 runs to 14 residues. CDR1 SQVTM and CDR2 ANQGSEA come from the germline V gene. V lost 3 bases and J lost 0, with 11 bases in between. The CDR3 region has the DNA TGCAGCGTTGATATCCAGGGCCCTAACTATGGCTACACCTTC. This sequence encodes CSVDIQGPNYGYTF.

This clone occurred a few times. The J gene is TRBJ1-2, the V gene TRBV5-4, with 7 bases identical to TRBD1. The J segment lost 1 base and the V segment lost 4 bases, leaving 7 bases of the junction unmatched. Germline assignment: CDR1 SGHNT and CDR2 YYREEE (reference sequence). There are 15 residues in the CDR3. This CDR3 reads CASSPGQELNYGYTF. The CDR3, as DNA: TGTGCCAGCAGCCCCGGACAGGAACTTAACTATGGCTACACCTTC. The full variable domain, completed using reference TRBV5-4 and TRBJ1-2, is ETGVTQSPTHLIKTRGQQVTLRCSSQSGHNTVSWYQQALGQGPQFIFQYYREEENGRGNFPPRFSGLQFPNYSSELNVNALELDDSALYLCASSPGQELNYGYTFGSGTRLTVV.

The chain recombines TRBV6-6 with TRBJ2-1; D gene uncertain. This CDR3 is 14 amino acids long. Germline V CDR1 and CDR2: MNHNY, SVGAGI (reference sequence). Trimming shortened V by 0 bases and J by 4 bases, and 7 bases separated the two germline ends. The CDR3 nucleotides read TGTGCCAGCAGTTACTCGGCAGTTTACAATGAGCAGTTCTTC. Translated: CASSYSAVYNEQFF.

This clone was recorded a few times. V gene TRBV19 combines with J gene TRBJ1-2; TRBD1 might be the D (5 bases). This CDR3 is 14 amino acids long. Germline V gives CDR1 LNHDA, CDR2 SQIVND (reference sequence). Deletions cut 7 bases from V and 4 bases from J, with 16 bases between. The CDR3 sequence: CASNKQGGRYGYTF. The CDR3 bases are TGTGCCAGTAATAAGCAGGGTGGACGCTATGGCTACACCTTC.

This clone has more than one count but fewer than ten. This rearrangement joins TRBV5-4 to TRBJ2-2, with 9 bases matching TRBD1. Germline loops: CDR1 SGHNT, CDR2 YYREEE (reference sequence). The CDR3 spans 14 residues. The V segment lost 5 bases and the J segment 7 bases; nucleotides outside the gene matches: 6. Here the CDR3 DNA reads TGTGCCAGCAGTACACAGGGGGCCGTCGGGGAGCTGTTTTTT. Its protein product is CASSTQGAVGELFF.

This chain uses TRBV14 with TRBJ1-3, with TRBD1 identical over 7 bases. The CDR3 totals 17 residues. Germline V gene lookup returns CDR1 SGHDN and CDR2 FVKESK. J was trimmed by 0 bases and V by 5 bases; bases with no gene match: 10. The CDR3 DNA reads TGTGCCAGCAGCACCCGACAGGGTTCAACCTCTGGAAACACCATATATTTT. Translated: CASSTRQGSTSGNTIYF.

V is TRBV7-9 and J is TRBJ1-4; D perhaps matches TRBD1 (5 bases). The CDR3 has 15 residues. Looked up from germline, CDR1 is SEHNR and CDR2 is FQNEAQ (reference sequence). V lost 3 bases, J lost 4 bases, and 12 bases lay in between. Here the CDR3 DNA reads TGTGCCAGCAGCTTCCGACCGGGGGGTAATGAAAAACTGTTTTTT. It is translated as CASSFRPGGNEKLFF. Together with reference TRBV7-9 and TRBJ1-4, the CDR3 gives the full variable domain: DTGVSQNPRHKITKRGQNVTFRCDPISEHNRLYWYRQTLGQGPEFLTYFQNEAQLEKSRLLSDRFSAERPKGSFSTLEIQRTEQGDSAMYLCASSFRPGGNEKLFFGSGTQLSVL.

This chain uses TRBV29-1 with TRBJ2-7, with D possibly matching TRBD1 (5 bases). Germline loops: CDR1 SQVTM, CDR2 ANQGSEA. This CDR3 spans 13 amino acids. V was clipped by 8 bases and J by 5 bases, with 19 bases between them. The CDR3 DNA follows: TGCAGCTACCTGGTAGGGGTGAACCACGAGCAGTACTTC. Translation gives CSYLVGVNHEQYF.

V and J are TRBV29-1 and TRBJ1-2; D call uncertain. CDR1 is SQVTM, CDR2 ANQGSEA, per germline. The CDR3 has 12 amino acids. V was cut by 6 bases and J by 4 bases, with 12 bases left in between. The CDR3 sequence is CSVRGVLYGYTF. CDR3 nucleotides: TGCAGCGTCCGCGGGGTGCTCTATGGCTACACCTTC. The full variable domain, completed using reference TRBV29-1 and TRBJ1-2, is SAVISQKPSRDICQRGTSLTIQCQVDSQVTMMFWYRQQPGQSLTLIATANQGSEATYESGFVIDKFPISRPNLTFSTLTVSNMSPEDSSIYLCSVRGVLYGYTFGSGTRLTVV.

The gene calls are TRBV5-4 and TRBJ2-1; D unclear. Looked up from germline, CDR1 is SGHNT and CDR2 is YYREEE (reference sequence). The CDR3 is 15 residues long. Trimming left V 2 bases short and J 7 bases short, with 16 bases between. The CDR3 loop reads CASSLRNNLGNEQFF. In DNA form, the CDR3 reads TGTGCCAGCAGCTTAAGAAACAACCTCGGGAATGAGCAGTTCTTC.

V and J are TRBV12-3 or TRBV12-4 and TRBJ2-7; D not certain. The V gene lost 5 bases and the J gene lost 2 bases, with 7 bases spanning the gap. The CDR3 contains 12 residues. The CDR3 sequence is CASSPLAYEQYF. CDR3 bases: TGTGCCAGCAGTCCTTTAGCCTACGAGCAGTACTTC.

The chain is built from TRBV6-6 and TRBJ1-5, with 8 bases matching TRBD1. The V and J ends lost 5 bases and 2 bases, in that order; junction bases with no gene match: 8. Germline CDR1 and CDR2: MNHNY and SVGAGI (reference sequence). The CDR3 is made up of 16 amino acids. CDR3 loop: CASSQIPDRGNQPQHF. DNA of the CDR3: TGTGCCAGCAGTCAGATACCGGACAGGGGCAATCAGCCCCAGCATTTT.

This clone is a singleton in its sample. This chain joins TRBV6-1 and TRBJ1-6; D is unclear. From germline, CDR1 is MNHNS and CDR2 SASEGT. With 0 bases removed from V and 5 bases from J, the gap between germline ends came to 8 bases. CDR3 length: 15 residues. The CDR3 DNA sequence: TGTGCCAGCAGTGAAGCCGGGGTAGATAATTCACCCCTCCACTTT. Protein: CASSEAGVDNSPLHF.

The chain is built from TRBV11-3 and TRBJ2-6; tentatively, D is TRBD1 (6 bases). The ends were cut back, 5 bases at V and 4 bases at J, with 15 bases in the middle. Germline loops: CDR1 SGHNT, CDR2 YENEEA. The length of the CDR3 is 16 residues. The CDR3 sequence: CASSNSDRSGANVLTF. Here the CDR3 DNA reads TGTGCCAGCAGCAACTCAGACAGGTCAGGGGCCAACGTCCTGACTTTC.